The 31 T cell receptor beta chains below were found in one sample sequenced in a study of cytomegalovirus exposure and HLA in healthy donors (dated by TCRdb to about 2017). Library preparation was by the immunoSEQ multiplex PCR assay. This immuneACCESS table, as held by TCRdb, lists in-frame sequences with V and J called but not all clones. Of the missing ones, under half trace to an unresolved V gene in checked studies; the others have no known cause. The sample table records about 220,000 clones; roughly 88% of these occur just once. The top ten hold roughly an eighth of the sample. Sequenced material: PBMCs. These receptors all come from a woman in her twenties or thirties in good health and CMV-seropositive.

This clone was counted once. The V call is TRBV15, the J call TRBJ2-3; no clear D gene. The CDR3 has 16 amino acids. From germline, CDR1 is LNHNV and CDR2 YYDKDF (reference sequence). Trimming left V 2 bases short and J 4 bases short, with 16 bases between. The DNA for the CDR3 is TGTGCCACCAGCAGACCCCCGGTGGGGAATGCAGATACGCAGTATTTT. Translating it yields CATSRPPVGNADTQYF.

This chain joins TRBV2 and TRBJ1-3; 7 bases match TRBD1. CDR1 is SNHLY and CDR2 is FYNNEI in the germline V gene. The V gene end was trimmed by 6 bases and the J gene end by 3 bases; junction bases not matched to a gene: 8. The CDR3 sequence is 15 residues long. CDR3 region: CASRAATGIGNTIYF. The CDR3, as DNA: TGTGCCAGCAGGGCCGCGACAGGGATTGGAAACACCATATATTTT.

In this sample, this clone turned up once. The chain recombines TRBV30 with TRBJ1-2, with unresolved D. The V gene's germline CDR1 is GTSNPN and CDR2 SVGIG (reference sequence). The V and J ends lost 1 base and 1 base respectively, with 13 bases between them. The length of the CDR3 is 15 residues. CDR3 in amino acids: CAWSAATGINYGYTF. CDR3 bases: TGTGCCTGGAGTGCGGCGACGGGGATTAACTATGGCTACACCTTC.

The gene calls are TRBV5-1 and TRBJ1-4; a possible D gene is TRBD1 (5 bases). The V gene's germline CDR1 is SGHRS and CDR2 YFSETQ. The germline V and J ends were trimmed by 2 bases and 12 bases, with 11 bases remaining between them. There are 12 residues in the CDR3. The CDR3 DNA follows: TGCGCCAGCAGCTTCAACCAGGGAGAACTGTTTTTT. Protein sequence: CASSFNQGELFF.

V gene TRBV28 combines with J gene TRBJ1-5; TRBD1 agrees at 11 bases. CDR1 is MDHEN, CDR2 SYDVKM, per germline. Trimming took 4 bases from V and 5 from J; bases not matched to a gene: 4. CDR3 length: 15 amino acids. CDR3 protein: CASSSGQGDYQPQHF. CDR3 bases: TGTGCCAGCAGTTCGGGACAGGGGGACTATCAGCCCCAGCATTTT.

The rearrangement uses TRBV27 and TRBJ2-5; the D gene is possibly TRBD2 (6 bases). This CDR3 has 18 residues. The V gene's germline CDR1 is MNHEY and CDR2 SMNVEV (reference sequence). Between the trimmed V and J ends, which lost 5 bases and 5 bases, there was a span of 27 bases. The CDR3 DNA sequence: TGTGCCAGCAGTACCCGTATCAGAACGGGACTGTCAATCGAGACCCAGTACTTC. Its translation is CASSTRIRTGLSIETQYF.

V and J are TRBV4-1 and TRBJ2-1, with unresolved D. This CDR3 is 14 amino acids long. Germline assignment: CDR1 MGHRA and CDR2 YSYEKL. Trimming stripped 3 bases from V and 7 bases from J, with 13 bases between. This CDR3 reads CASSHPPMRNEQFF. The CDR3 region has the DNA TGCGCCAGCAGCCATCCCCCCATGAGGAATGAGCAGTTCTTC.

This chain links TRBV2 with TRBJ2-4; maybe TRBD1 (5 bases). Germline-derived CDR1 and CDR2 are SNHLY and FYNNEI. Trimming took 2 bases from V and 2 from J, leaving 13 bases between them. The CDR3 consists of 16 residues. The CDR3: CASSELRGRTKNIQYF. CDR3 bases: TGTGCCAGCAGTGAACTTAGGGGCAGAACCAAAAACATTCAGTACTTC.

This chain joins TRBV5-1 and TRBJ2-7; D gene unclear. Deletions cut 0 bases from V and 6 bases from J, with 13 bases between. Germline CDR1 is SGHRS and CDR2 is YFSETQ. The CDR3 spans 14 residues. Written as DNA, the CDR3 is TGCGCCAGCAGCTTGGAGGGTAATTTTGGCGAGCAGTACTTC. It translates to CASSLEGNFGEQYF.

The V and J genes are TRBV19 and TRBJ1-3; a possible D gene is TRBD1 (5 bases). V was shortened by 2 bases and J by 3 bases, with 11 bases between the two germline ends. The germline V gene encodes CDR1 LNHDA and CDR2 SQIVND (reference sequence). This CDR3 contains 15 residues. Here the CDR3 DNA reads TGTGCCAGTAGTATATCCGACAGTAATGGAAACACCATATATTTT. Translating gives CASSISDSNGNTIYF. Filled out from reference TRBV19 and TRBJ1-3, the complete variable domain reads DGGITQSPKYLFRKEGQNVTLSCEQNLNHDAMYWYRQDPGQGLRLIYYSQIVNDFQKGDIAEGYSVSREKKESFPLTVTSAQKNPTAFYLCASSISDSNGNTIYFGEGSWLTVV.

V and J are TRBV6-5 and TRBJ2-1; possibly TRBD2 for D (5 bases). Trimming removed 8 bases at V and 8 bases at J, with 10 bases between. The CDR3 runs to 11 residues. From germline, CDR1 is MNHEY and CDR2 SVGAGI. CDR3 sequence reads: CASGRGYEQFF. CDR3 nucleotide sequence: TGTGCCAGCGGTCGGGGTTATGAGCAGTTCTTC.

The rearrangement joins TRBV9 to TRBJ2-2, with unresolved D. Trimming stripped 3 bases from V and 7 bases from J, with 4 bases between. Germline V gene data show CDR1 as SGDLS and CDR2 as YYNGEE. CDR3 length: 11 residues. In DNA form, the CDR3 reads TGTGCCAGCAGCGGGAGCGGGGAGCTGTTTTTT. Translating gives CASSGSGELFF.

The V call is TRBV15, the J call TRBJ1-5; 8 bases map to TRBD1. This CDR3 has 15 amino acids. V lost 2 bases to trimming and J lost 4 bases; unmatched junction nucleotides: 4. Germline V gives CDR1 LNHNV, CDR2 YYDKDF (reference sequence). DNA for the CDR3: TGTGCCACCAGCAGATCCAACAGGGGGAATCAGCCCCAGCATTTT. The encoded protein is CATSRSNRGNQPQHF.

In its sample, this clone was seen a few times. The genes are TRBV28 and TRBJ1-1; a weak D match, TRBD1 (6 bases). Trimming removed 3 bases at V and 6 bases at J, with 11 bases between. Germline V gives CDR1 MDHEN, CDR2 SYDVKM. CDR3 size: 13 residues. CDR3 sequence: CASSLGGPAEAFF. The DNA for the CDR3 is TGTGCCAGCAGTTTGGGGGGGCCCGCTGAAGCTTTCTTT.

The chain's CDR3 is CASSDVTVYGYTF. DNA for the CDR3: TGTGCCAGCAGTGATGTTACAGTCTATGGCTACACCTTC. The J gene is TRBJ1-2, the V gene TRBV6-1; unclear D gene. CDR3 length: 13 residues. The germline gives CDR1 MNHNS, CDR2 SASEGT. The ends were cut back, 3 bases at V and 4 bases at J, with 9 bases in the middle.

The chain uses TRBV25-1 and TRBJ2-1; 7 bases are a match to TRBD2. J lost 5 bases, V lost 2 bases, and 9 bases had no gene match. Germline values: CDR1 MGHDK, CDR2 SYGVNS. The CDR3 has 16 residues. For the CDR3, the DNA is TGTGCCAGCAGTGAAGGGCTTGCTAGCGGAGACAATGAGCAGTTCTTC. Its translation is CASSEGLASGDNEQFF.

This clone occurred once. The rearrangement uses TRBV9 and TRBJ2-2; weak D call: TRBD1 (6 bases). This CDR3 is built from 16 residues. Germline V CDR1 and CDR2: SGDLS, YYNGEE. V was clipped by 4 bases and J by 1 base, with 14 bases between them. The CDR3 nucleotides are TGTGCCAGCAGCCCGTCAGGGGTGGGGAACACCGGGGAGCTGTTTTTT. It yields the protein CASSPSGVGNTGELFF.

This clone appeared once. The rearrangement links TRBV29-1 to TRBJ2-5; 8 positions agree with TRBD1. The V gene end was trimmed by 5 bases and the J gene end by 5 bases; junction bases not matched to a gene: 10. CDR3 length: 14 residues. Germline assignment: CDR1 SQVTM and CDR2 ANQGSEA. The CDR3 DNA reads TGCAGCGTTCCCCGGACAGGGCCCCCGGAGACCCAGTACTTC. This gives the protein CSVPRTGPPETQYF.

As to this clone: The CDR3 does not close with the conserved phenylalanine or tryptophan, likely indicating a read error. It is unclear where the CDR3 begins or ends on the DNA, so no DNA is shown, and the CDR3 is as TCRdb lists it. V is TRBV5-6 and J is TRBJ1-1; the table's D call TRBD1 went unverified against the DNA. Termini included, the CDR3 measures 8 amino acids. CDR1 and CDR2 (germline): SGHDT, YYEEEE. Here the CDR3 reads CASSLTGL.

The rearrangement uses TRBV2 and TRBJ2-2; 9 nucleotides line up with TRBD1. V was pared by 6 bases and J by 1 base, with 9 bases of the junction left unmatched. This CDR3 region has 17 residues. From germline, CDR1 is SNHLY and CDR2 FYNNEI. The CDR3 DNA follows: TGTGCCAGCAGGAAAACACCGGGACAGGGGAACACCGGGGAGCTGTTTTTT. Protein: CASRKTPGQGNTGELFF.

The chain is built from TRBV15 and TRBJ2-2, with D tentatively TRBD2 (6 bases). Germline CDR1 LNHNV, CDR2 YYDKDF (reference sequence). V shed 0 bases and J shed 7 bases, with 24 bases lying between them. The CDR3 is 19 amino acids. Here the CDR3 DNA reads TGTGCCACCAGCAGAGATCGGAGGGTTGTAATAGGGGACGGCGGGGAGCTGTTTTTT. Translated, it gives CATSRDRRVVIGDGGELFF.

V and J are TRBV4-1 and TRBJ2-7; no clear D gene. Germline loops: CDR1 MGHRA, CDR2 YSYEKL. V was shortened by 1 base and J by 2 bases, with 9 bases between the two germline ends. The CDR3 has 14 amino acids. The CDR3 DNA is TGCGCCAGCAGCCAAGCCAGGAATACCTACGAGCAGTACTTC. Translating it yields CASSQARNTYEQYF.

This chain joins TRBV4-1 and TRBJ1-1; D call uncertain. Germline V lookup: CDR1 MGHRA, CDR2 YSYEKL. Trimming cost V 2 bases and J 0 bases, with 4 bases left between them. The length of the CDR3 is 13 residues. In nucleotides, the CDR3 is TGCGCCAGCAGCCAACACCTGAACACTGAAGCTTTCTTT. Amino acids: CASSQHLNTEAFF.

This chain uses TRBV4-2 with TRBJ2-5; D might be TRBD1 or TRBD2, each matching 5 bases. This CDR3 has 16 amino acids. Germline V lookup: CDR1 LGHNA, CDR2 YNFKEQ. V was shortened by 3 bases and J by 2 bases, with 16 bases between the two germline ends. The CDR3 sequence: CASSQRGGADQETQYF. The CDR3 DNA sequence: TGTGCCAGCAGCCAGAGGGGCGGAGCGGATCAAGAGACCCAGTACTTC.

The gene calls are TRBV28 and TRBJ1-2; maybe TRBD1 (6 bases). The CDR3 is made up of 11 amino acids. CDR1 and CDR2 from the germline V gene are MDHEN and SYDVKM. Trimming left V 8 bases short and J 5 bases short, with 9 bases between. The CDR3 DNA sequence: TGTGCCAGCGGACAGCCTTATGGCTACACCTTC. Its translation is CASGQPYGYTF.

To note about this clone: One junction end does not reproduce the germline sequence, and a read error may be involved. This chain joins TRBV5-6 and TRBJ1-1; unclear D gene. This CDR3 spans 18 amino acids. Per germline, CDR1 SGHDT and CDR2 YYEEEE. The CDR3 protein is CASSFLPLKASDLNIVGF. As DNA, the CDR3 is TGTGCCAGCAGCTTTCTTCCTCTCAAGGCCTCGGACCTGAACATAGTCGGCTTT. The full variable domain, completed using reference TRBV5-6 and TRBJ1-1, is DAGVTQSPTHLIKTRGQQVTLRCSPKSGHDTVSWYQQALGQGPQFIFQYYEEEERQRGNFPDRFSGHQFPNYSSELNVNALLLGDSALYLCASSFLPLKASDLNIVGFGQGTRLTVV.

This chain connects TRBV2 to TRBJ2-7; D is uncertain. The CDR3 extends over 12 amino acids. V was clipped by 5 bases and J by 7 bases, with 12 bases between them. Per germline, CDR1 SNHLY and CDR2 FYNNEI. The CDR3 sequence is CASSSDIGEQYF. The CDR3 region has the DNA TGTGCCAGCAGTTCCGACATAGGAGAGCAGTACTTC.

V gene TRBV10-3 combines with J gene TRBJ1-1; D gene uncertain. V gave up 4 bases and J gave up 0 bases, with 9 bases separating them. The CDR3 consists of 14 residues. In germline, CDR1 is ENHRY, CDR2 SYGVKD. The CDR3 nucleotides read TGTGCCATCAGTGGAGGACTGATGAACACTGAAGCTTTCTTT. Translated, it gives CAISGGLMNTEAFF.

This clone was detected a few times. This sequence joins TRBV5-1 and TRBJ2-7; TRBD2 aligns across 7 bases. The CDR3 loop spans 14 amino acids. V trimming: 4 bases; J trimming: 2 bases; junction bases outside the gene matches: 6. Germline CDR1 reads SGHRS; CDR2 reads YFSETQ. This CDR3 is CASSPSAGTYEQYF. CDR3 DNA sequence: TGCGCCAGCAGCCCCTCAGCGGGGACCTACGAGCAGTACTTC.

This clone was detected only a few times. CDR3 sequence reads: CSASGYTEAFF. Written as DNA, the CDR3 is TGCAGTGCTTCAGGATACACTGAAGCTTTCTTT. The V call is TRBV20-1, the J call TRBJ1-1; D not resolved. Germline V gene lookup returns CDR1 DFQATT and CDR2 SNEGSKA (reference sequence). The CDR3 sequence is 11 residues long. The germline V and J ends were trimmed by 5 bases and 3 bases, with 7 bases remaining between them.

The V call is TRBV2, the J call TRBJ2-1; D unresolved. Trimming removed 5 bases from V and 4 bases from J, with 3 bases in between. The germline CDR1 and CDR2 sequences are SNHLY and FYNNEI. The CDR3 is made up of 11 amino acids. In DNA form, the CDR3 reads TGTGCCAGCAGTTCTTACAATGAGCAGTTCTTC. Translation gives CASSSYNEQFF.